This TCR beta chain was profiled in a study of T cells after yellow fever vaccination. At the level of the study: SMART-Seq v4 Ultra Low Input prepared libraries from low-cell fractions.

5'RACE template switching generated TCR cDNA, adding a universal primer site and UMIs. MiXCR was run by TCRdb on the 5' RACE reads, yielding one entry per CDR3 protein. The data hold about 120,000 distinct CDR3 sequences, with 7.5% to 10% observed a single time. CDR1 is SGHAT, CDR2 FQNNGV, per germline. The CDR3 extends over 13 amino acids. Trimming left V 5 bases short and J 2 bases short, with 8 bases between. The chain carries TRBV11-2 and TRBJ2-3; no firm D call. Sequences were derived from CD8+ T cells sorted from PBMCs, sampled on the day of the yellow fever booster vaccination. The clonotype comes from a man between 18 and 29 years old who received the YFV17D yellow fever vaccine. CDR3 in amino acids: CASSTRTTDTQYF. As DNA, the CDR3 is TGTGCCAGCAGCACCCGGACCACAGATACGCAGTATTTT.